The clone carrying this T cell receptor beta chain has only one observation. The data derive from a study of blood T cell repertoires in COVID-19. The protocol was immunoSEQ multiplex PCR, while the TCRdb copy is restricted to in-frame clones and leaves out a portion. The sample shows hundreds of thousands of clones, 90% of them seen only once. The V gene's germline CDR1 is WSHSY and CDR2 SAAADI. V was clipped by 4 bases and J by 2 bases, with 6 bases between them. The CDR3 spans 13 residues. Participants, about 18 to 90 years old, spanned under 25 US areas. The TCR comes from a man between 25 and 39 years old who had recovered from COVID-19. The material sequenced was PBMCs or T cells enriched from blood (not recorded which). The chain has TRBV10-2 and TRBJ1-5; D is possibly TRBD1 (6 bases). For the CDR3, the DNA is TGCGCCAGCAGTGGACAGGGCAATCAGCCCCAGCATTTT. Translated, it gives CASSGQGNQPQHF.